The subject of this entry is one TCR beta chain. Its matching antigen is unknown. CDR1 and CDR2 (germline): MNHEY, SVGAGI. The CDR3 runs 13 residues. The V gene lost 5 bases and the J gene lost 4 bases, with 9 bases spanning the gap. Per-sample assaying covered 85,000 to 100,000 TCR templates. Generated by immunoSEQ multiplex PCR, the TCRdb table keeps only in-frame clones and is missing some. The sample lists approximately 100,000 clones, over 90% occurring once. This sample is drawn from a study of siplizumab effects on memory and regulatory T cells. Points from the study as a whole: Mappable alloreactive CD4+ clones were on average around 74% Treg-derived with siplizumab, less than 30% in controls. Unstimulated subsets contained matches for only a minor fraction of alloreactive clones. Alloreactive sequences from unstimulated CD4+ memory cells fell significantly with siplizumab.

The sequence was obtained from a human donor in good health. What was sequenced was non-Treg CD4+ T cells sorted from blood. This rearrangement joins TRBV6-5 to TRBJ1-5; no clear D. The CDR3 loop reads CASSRTVNQPQHF. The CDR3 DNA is TGTGCCAGCAGTCGTACAGTTAATCAGCCCCAGCATTTT.